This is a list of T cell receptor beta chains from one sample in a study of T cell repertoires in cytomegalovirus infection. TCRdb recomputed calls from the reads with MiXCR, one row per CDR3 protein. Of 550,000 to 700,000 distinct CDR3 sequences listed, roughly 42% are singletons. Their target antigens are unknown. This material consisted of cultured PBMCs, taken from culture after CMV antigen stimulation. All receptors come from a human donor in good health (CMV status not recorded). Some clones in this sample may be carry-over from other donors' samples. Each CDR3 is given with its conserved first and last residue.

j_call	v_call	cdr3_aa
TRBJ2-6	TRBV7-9	CASSSRPASSGANVLTF
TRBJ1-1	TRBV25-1	CASSEFGQRNAFF
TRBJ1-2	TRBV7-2	CASSLPGVSYGYTF
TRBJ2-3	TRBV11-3	CASSATGGPDTQYF
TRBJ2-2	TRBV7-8	CASSIIRVRTGELFF
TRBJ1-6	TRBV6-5	CASTRTNNSPLHF
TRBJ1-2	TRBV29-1	CSVKGLGLGDGYTF
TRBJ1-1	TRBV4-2	CASSQVGALFEPAEAFF
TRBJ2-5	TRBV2	CASSEYVPPNF
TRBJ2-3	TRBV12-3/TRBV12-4	CASSATRQAQSSTDTQYF
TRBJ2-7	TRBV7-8	CASSLAGPTSASEQYF
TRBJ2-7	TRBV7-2	CASSSDLRDEQYF
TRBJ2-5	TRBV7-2	CASSPLRAGGPQETQYF
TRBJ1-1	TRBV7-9	CASSLEKGGRELNTEAFF
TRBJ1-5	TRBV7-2	CASSFGASGPQHF
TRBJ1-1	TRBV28	CASSPPLGGGTEAFF
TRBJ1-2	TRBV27	CASSSGLRGYGYTF
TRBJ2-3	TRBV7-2	CASSLVVWVLQYF
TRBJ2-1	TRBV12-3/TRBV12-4	CASSPSGGLHNEQFF
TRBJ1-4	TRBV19	CASLRGDGAEKLFF
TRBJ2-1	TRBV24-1	CATSDLRTDEQFF
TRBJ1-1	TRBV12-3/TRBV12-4	CASSSSQGTEAFF
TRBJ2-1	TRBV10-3	CAIGGLAGRDNEQFF
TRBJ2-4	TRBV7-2	CASSLRGGAGAKNIQYF
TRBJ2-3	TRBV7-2	CASSPSADTDTQYF
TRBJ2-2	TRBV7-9	CASSLGIRGGRELFF
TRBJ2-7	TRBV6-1	CASSYLSGTSSYEQYF
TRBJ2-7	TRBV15	CATSRALGPFFPQYF
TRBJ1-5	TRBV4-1	CASSSNRGNQPQHF
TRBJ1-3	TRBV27	CASSSILSGNTIYF
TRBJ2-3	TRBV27	CASSPWAGTGRTDTQYF
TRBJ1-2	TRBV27	CASSLSGYLFPTF
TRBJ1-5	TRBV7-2	CASSPGQGSVEPQHF
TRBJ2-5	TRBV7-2	CASSRKWGHQQETQYF
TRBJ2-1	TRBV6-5	CASKNTGGPYEQFF
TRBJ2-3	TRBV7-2	CASSSDHDTDTQYF
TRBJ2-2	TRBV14	CASSHRPLGGELFF
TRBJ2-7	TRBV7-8	CASSSAGDSLYEQYF
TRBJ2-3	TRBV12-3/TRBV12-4	CASSFQAADTQYF
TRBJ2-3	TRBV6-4	CASSDSWSTDTQYF
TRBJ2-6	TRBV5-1	CASSLSGQPGANVLTF
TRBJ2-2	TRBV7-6	CASSPRPGTSGRDTGELFF
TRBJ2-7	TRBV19	CASSRASSYEQYF
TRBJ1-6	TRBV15	CATSRGRDRSPLHF
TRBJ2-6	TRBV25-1	CASADLYSGANVLTF